This TCR beta chain was recovered during a study of identical twins. Germline values: CDR1 DFQATT, CDR2 SNEGSKA (reference sequence). The CDR3 runs to 16 residues. The junction had 8 bases not matched to a gene; V was cut back by 1 base and J by 4 bases. Study-level points and caveats: Monozygotic twin pairs showed more out-of-frame TCR alpha sharing than models estimated. Abundant beta clonotypes from cord blood had fewer insertions, unlike memory repertoires, which showed none.

This clonotype was recorded many times. Its matching antigen is unknown. Unique molecular identifiers were present on the cDNA, which also gained a universal primer site by template switching. In TCRdb, the 5' RACE reads were re-called with MiXCR into one record per CDR3 protein. This sample carries 750,000 to 950,000 distinct CDR3 sequences, around an eighth of them seen once, and the ten largest clones take 1.5% to 2%. A further study also used this sample, focusing on yellow fever vaccine responses in identical twins.

The chain carries TRBV20-1 and TRBJ2-5; 11 nucleotides agree with TRBD2. The sample consisted of PBMCs. This receptor was identified in a woman between 18 and 30 years old in good health. DNA for the CDR3: TGCAGTGCTAGAGTACCACTAGCGGGAGTCCCAGAGACCCAGTACTTC. Amino acid sequence: CSARVPLAGVPETQYF.